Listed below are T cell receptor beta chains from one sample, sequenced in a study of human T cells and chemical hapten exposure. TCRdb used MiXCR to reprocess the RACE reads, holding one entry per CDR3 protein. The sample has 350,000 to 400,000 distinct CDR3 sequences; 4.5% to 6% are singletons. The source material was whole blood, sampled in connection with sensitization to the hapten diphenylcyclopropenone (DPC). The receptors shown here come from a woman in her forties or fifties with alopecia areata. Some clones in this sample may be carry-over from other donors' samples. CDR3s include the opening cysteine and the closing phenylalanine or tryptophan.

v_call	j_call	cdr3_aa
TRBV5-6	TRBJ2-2	CASSSRKQAHNTGELFF
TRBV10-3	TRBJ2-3	CAISEGLALAGDTQYF
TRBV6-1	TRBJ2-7	CASSLEGDFYGTYEQYF
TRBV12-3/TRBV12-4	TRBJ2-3	CASRRTSDTQYF
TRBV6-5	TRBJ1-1	CASSYRDRVTEAFF
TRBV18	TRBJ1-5	CASSSSHGQPQHF
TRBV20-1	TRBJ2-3	CSAPRTFATDTQYF
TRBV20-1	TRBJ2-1	CSAKGRRLGGNEQFF
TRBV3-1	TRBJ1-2	CASSEAPDSYGYTF
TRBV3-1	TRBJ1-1	CASSQVRRTNTEAFF
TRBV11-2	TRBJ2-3	CASSLSSQNTQYF
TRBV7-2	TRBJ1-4	CASSLTAQGKLFF
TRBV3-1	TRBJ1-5	CASSQGQGRQDQPQHF
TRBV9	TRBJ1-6	CASSPQVGTGISPLHF
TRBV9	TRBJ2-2	CASSVALSGGTGELFF
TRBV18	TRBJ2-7	CASSPLGREAYEQYF
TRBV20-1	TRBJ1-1	CSARQGGGTEAFF
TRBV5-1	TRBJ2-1	CASSWREGADEQFF
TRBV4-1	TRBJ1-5	CASSQLIGDQPQHF
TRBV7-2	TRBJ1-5	CASSPTGLRQPQHF
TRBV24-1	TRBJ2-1	CATSDFPLTEQFF
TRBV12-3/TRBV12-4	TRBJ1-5	CASTADRGNQPQHF
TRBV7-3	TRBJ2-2	CASRRNSGRDTGELFF
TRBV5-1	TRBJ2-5	CASSPMRGAIDQEAQYF
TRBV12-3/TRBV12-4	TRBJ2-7	CASSLLGMVYF
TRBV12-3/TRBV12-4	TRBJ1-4	CASSNRGQGEKLFF
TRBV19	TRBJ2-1	CASSIDLAGETLSSYNEQFF
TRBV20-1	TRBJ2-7	CSAGTVTAYEQYF
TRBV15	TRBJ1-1	CATSRRGGLIVPGTEAFF
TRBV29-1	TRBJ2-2	CSVRTGGPGELFF
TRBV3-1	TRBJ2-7	CASSQGVLTFYEQYF
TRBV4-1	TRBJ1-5	CASSQDQAQGGNQPQHF
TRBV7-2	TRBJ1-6	CASSSDRQYNSPLHF
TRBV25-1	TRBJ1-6	CASSARGSNSPLHF
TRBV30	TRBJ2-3	CASGDRGPDTQYF
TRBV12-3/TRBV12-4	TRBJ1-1	CASSSDRGEAFF
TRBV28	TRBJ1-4	CASSLIGATNEKLFF
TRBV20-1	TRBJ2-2	CSARFGAGTGSVTGELFF
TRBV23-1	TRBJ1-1	CASSQSGNPGKAFF